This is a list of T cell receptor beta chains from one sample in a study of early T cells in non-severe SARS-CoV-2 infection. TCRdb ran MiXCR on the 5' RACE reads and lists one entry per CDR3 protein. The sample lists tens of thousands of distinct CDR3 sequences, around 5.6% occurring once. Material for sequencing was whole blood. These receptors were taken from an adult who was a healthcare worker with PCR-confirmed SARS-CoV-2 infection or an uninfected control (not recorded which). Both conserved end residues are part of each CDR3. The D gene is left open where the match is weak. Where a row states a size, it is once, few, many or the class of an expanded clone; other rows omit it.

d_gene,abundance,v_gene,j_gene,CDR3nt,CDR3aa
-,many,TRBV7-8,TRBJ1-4,TGTGCCAGCAGCGCCTCAGGAGAAAAACTGTTTTTT,CASSASGEKLFF
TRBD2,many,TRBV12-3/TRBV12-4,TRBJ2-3,TGTGCCAGCAGTTTCACTAGCGACTTCAAGGATACGCAGTATTTC,CASSFTSDFKDTQYF
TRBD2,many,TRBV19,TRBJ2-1,TGTGCCAGTACCCCAGGGTGGGGACTAGCCGACGATGAGCAGTTCTTC,CASTPGWGLADDEQFF
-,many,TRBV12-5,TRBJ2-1,TGTGCTAGTGGCTTGAACAATGAGCAGTTCTTC,CASGLNNEQFF
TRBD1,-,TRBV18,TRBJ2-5,TGTGCCAGCCGGGACAGGTCCCAAGAGACCCAGTACTTC,CASRDRSQETQYF
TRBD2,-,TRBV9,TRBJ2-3,TGTGCCAGCAGCGTAGCTGAGAGCGGGGGGCGCACAGATACGCAGTATTTT,CASSVAESGGRTDTQYF
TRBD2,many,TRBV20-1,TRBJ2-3,TGCAGTGCTATGAAACCGGGGACTAGCGGTCATACGCAGTATTTT,CSAMKPGTSGHTQYF
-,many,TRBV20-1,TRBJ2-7,TGCAGTGCTAGAGTGGCGGGGGCGACGCCCGAGCAGTACTTC,CSARVAGATPEQYF
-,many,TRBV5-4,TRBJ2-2,TGTGCCAGCACCCCCCTGAACACCGGGGAGCTGTTTTTT,CASTPLNTGELFF
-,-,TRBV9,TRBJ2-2,TGTGCCAGCAGCCCTCGACTAGTCGGGGCTGGGGAGCTGTTTTTT,CASSPRLVGAGELFF
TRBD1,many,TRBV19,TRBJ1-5,TGTGCCAGTAGTGGGACAGGGGGCGCGAGGACGTCGCAGCCCCAGCATTTT,CASSGTGGARTSQPQHF
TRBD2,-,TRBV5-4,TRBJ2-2,TGTGCCAGCACCTCCGGACTAGCGGGAGTGGGGGAGCTGTTTTTT,CASTSGLAGVGELFF
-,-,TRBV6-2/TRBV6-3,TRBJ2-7,TGTGCCAGCAGTCCCGGGACTGCGAGCTGGAGCTCCTACGAGCAGTACTTC,CASSPGTASWSSYEQYF
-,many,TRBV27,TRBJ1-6,TGTGCCAGCAGTTTAGCGGCGGCACCGAATTCACCCCTCCACTTT,CASSLAAAPNSPLHF
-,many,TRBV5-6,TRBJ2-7,TGTGCCAGCAGCCGCCAAGTAGGGGGAGCCTACGAGCAGTACTTC,CASSRQVGGAYEQYF
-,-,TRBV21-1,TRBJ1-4,TGTGCCAGCAGCAAACCGGACAGTCCCGAAAAACTGTTTTTT,CASSKPDSPEKLFF
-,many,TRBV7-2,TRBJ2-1,TGTGCCAGCAGTCTAGAGGTTGGCGGAGGCTACAATGAGCAGTTCTTC,CASSLEVGGGYNEQFF
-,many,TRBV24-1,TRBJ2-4,TGTGCCACCAGTGATTTGGGGGACACAAAAAACATTCAGTACTTC,CATSDLGDTKNIQYF
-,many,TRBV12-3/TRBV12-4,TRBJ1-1,TGTGCCAGCAGTGGAGGTCCAGGCTTCGGAGCTTTCTTT,CASSGGPGFGAFF
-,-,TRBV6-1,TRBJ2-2,TGTGCCAGCAGGGCTGGGACGGCAATGACCGGGGAGCTGTTTTTT,CASRAGTAMTGELFF
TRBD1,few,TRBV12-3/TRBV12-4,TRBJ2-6,TGTGCCAGCCGATACAGGGGCTCTGGGGCCAACGTCCTGACTTTC,CASRYRGSGANVLTF
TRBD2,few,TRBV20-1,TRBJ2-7,TGCAGTGCTAGAGTGCCCGGGAGGACCTACGAGCAGTACTTC,CSARVPGRTYEQYF
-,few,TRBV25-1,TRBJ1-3,TGTGCCAGCAGTGAGGAGTGGTCTGGAAACACCATATATTTT,CASSEEWSGNTIYF
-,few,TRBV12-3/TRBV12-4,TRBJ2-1,TGTGCCAGCAGTTTAGCAGTAGACAATGAGCAGTTCTTC,CASSLAVDNEQFF